These 8 T cell receptor beta chains share one sample of origin, sequenced in a study of glioma-infiltrating T cells. Amplification of TCR alpha and beta CDR3 regions from RNA used iRepertoire nested multiplex PCR. A single record per CDR3 protein comes from TCRdb applying MiXCR to the multiplex PCR reads. The data hold around 97,000 distinct CDR3 sequences, with around 28% observed a single time. Source material: glioma tissue, nonneoplastic brain tissue, or PBMCs (not recorded which). These receptors were taken from a human donor with low-grade glioma or glioblastoma, undergoing nonglioma brain surgery, or in good health (not recorded which).

This clonotype was observed at least ten times. The chain links TRBV20-1 to TRBJ1-1; D not resolved. The CDR3 consists of 12 residues. Deletions cut 3 bases from V and 1 base from J, with 6 bases between. CDR1 DFQATT and CDR2 SNEGSKA come from the germline V gene (reference sequence). CDR3 in amino acids: CSASTGNTEAFF. DNA for the CDR3: TGCAGTGCTAGTACGGGGAACACTGAAGCTTTCTTT.

The chain employs TRBV18 and TRBJ1-5, with no clear D. Trimming took off 4 bases at V and 2 bases at J, with 6 bases between the two ends. The CDR3 has 13 amino acids. The germline CDR1 and CDR2 sequences are KGHSH and LQKENI. CDR3 bases: TGTGCCAGCTCACAGGTGGGCAATCAGCCCCAGCATTTT. Translation gives CASSQVGNQPQHF.

Remarks on this clonotype: Possible read error: a much larger clone is one base away. The chain is built from TRBV7-9 and TRBJ1-6, with D perhaps TRBD1 (6 bases). The V end lost 5 bases, the J end lost 10 bases, and 15 bases lay between the germline ends. Germline values: CDR1 SEHNR, CDR2 FQNEAQ (reference sequence). The CDR3 totals 14 residues. The CDR3 DNA reads as TGTGCCAGCAGCATAACAGGGTTGTCCTCACCCCTCCACTTT. Encoded protein: CASSITGLSSPLHF.

This clonotype was recorded many times. Written as DNA, the CDR3 is TGTGCCAGCAGCGGAGACAGGGGAAATCAGCCCCAGCATTTT. Translating it yields CASSGDRGNQPQHF. The chain uses TRBV2 and TRBJ1-5, with 8 positions matching TRBD1. The CDR3 runs to 14 residues. V lost 6 bases and J lost 4; bases outside the gene matches: 5. Germline CDR1 is SNHLY and CDR2 is FYNNEI.

To note about this clonotype: This may be a read error: a much more frequent sequence differs by one nucleotide. The rearrangement uses TRBV7-2 and TRBJ2-3; no definite D call. The V and J ends lost 1 base and 4 bases respectively, with 12 bases between them. The CDR3 runs to 15 residues. Germline V gives CDR1 SGHTA, CDR2 FQGNSA. Written as DNA, the CDR3 is TGTGCCAGCAGCTTAGGCCAGATTCCTGCAGATACGCAGTATTTT. Amino acid sequence: CASSLGQIPADTQYF.

This clonotype has more than one count but fewer than ten. V usage is TRBV9 and J usage is TRBJ2-1; D gene ambiguous. The germline V and J ends were trimmed by 2 bases and 10 bases, with 7 bases remaining between them. Germline-derived CDR1 and CDR2 are SGDLS and YYNGEE. The CDR3 length is 11 residues. The CDR3 sequence: CASSVGREQFF. CDR3 DNA: TGTGCCAGCAGCGTCGGAAGGGAGCAGTTCTTC.

There are many counts of this clonotype. This chain joins TRBV6-1 and TRBJ2-7, with 7 bases fitting TRBD1. The CDR3 spans 14 residues. The V and J ends lost 0 bases and 8 bases, in that order; junction bases with no gene match: 7. Per germline, CDR1 MNHNS and CDR2 SASEGT. The CDR3 region is CASSEALLGGKQYF. In DNA form, the CDR3 reads TGTGCCAGCAGTGAAGCGCTTCTAGGGGGCAAGCAGTACTTC.

As concerns this clonotype: A much more abundant neighbour one base away suggests this may be a read error. The rearrangement uses TRBV7-9 and TRBJ2-7, with D unclear. The V gene's germline CDR1 is SEHNR and CDR2 FQNEAQ (reference sequence). The CDR3 totals 15 residues. CDR3 bases: TGTGCCAGCAGCTCTGGAAAAAGGACCTCCTACGAGCAGCACTTC. This encodes CASSSGKRTSYEQHF. The full variable domain, with the rest looked up from reference TRBV7-9 and TRBJ2-7, is DTGVSQNPRHKITKRGQNVTFRCDPISEHNRLYWYRQTLGQGPEFLTYFQNEAQLEKSRLLSDRFSAERPKGSFSTLEIQRTEQGDSAMYLCASSSGKRTSYEQHFGPGTRLTVT.